This TCR beta chain is drawn from a study of CD8 T cells in Susac syndrome. RNA, at roughly 0.45 to 1 ug, was reverse transcribed with random hexamers. TCRdb re-analysed the immunoSEQ multiplex PCR reads in MiXCR, keeping a single row per CDR3 protein. The sample lists some 65,000 distinct CDR3 sequences; 94% were seen once. The CDR3 covers 13 residues. Between the trimmed V and J ends, which lost 0 bases and 3 bases, there was a span of 8 bases. Germline lookup yields CDR1 SQVTM and CDR2 ANQGSEA. This sequence originates from a human donor with multiple sclerosis. The chain couples TRBV29-1 to TRBJ1-2; D gene unclear. The source material was CD8+ T cells from PBMCs. DNA for the CDR3: TGCAGCGTTGAAGAGGGCTCCCACTATGGCTACACCTTC. Protein product: CSVEEGSHYGYTF.